The following is a T cell receptor (beta chain) sequence with its context. The source of the sample is a study of OX40 agonist ivuxolimab in advanced cancers. At the level of the study: Roughly two fifths of patients had received prior checkpoint inhibitor therapy.

In germline, CDR1 is SGHVS, CDR2 FQNEAQ. CDR3 length: 17 residues. V was shortened by 5 bases and J by 6 bases, with 23 bases between the two germline ends. Some clones are missing from TCRdb's copy, which holds only in-frame ones; the method was immunoSEQ multiplex PCR. In the table there are over 40,000 clones, around 88% of which are singletons. The V and J genes are TRBV7-8 and TRBJ1-5; D may be TRBD1 (5 bases). Sequenced here: CD4+ or CD8+ T cells sorted from blood, sampled in a trial of the OX40 agonist ivuxolimab. This TCR was sampled from an adult with an advanced solid tumor such as melanoma, head and neck, liver or kidney cancer. The CDR3 DNA is TGTGCCAGCAGCCGAGACCCGGGACCCACCCCAGGTCAGCCCCAGCATTTT. Amino acid sequence: CASSRDPGPTPGQPQHF.